The 15 T cell receptor beta chains listed next were all sequenced from one sample in a study of Graves' ophthalmopathy and Graves' hyperthyroidism. RNA served as the template for amplifying TCR beta CDR3 regions. The first-round RT-PCR employed HTBI primers together with the Qiagen OneStep RT-PCR kit. A multiplex PCR was then performed as the second round. TCRdb called the multiplex PCR reads again in MiXCR, with one record for every CDR3 protein. The repertoire includes approximately 460,000 distinct CDR3 sequences, approximately 15% of them detected once, and around 9.8% sits in the top ten. The material sequenced was blood. These receptor sequences come from a woman in her twenties or thirties with Graves' ophthalmopathy.

This clonotype was seen a few times. J is TRBJ1-1 and V is TRBV18; TRBD1 aligns across 10 bases. The germline V gene encodes CDR1 KGHSH and CDR2 LQKENI. The CDR3 contains 12 residues. V gave up 5 bases and J gave up 7 bases; unmatched junction bases: 1. CDR3 bases: TGTGCCAGCTCAGGACAGGGGGTTGAAGCTTTCTTT. This encodes CASSGQGVEAFF.

The DNA for the CDR3 is TGCGCCAGCAGCTCCTCGGGATGGTCTAGCGGGAGTTACGAGCAGTACTTC. Translated, it gives CASSSSGWSSGSYEQYF. The chain is built from TRBV5-1 and TRBJ2-7, with TRBD2 matching 10 bases. The V segment lost 3 bases and the J segment 4 bases; nucleotides outside the gene matches: 13. The CDR3 totals 17 residues. Per germline, CDR1 SGHRS and CDR2 YFSETQ.

The chain joins TRBV9 to TRBJ2-5; D might be TRBD1 (6 bases). Germline assignment: CDR1 SGDLS and CDR2 YYNGEE. V shed 4 bases and J shed 5 bases, with 18 bases lying between them. There are 15 residues in the CDR3. Here the CDR3 reads CASSLRDMPEETQYF. The CDR3 DNA sequence: TGTGCCAGCAGCTTACGGGACATGCCGGAGGAGACCCAGTACTTC.

In its sample, this clonotype was seen many times. The rearrangement joins TRBV11-2 to TRBJ2-7, with D perhaps TRBD1 (5 bases). Germline CDR1 reads SGHAT; CDR2 reads FQNNGV. This CDR3 has 15 amino acids. The ends were cut back, 0 bases at V and 2 bases at J, with 11 bases in the middle. CDR3 amino acids: CASSLDGHATYEQYF. For the CDR3, the DNA is TGTGCCAGCAGCTTAGATGGACACGCAACCTACGAGCAGTACTTC. The entire variable domain, with the rest obtained from reference TRBV11-2 and TRBJ2-7, is as follows: EAGVAQSPRYKIIEKRQSVAFWCNPISGHATLYWYQQILGQGPKLLIQFQNNGVVDDSQLPKDRFSAERLKGVDSTLKIQPAKLEDSAVYLCASSLDGHATYEQYFGPGTRLTVT.

This clonotype was found many times. The genes are TRBV7-2 and TRBJ1-6; 8 nucleotides align to TRBD1. From germline, CDR1 is SGHTA and CDR2 FQGNSA. Trimming took 3 bases from V and 10 from J; bases not matched to a gene: 8. This CDR3 is 15 amino acids long. CDR3 coding DNA: TGTGCCAGCAGCTTCTATGGACAGGGCGACTCACCCCTCCACTTT. Its protein is CASSFYGQGDSPLHF.

This clonotype was counted many times. The chain employs TRBV6-2 or TRBV6-3 and TRBJ2-7; 9 bases line up with TRBD2. V lost 2 bases, J lost 6 bases, and 8 bases stayed unmatched. The CDR3 extends over 15 amino acids. Germline V gives CDR1 MNHEY, CDR2 SVGEGT. CDR3 in amino acids: CASSYGPAGGSEQYF. The CDR3 DNA sequence: TGTGCCAGCAGTTACGGTCCAGCGGGAGGCTCCGAGCAGTACTTC.

The genes are TRBV12-3 or TRBV12-4 and TRBJ1-2, with TRBD1 as a possible D gene (5 bases). V was trimmed by 3 bases and J by 3 bases, leaving 11 bases between them. This CDR3 is built from 14 residues. The CDR3 sequence: CASSFSRQHYGYTF. The DNA of the CDR3 is TGTGCCAGCAGTTTCTCCCGACAGCACTATGGCTACACCTTC.

J is TRBJ1-6 and V is TRBV6-2 or TRBV6-3; TRBD1 agrees at 8 bases. Germline assignment: CDR1 MNHEY and CDR2 SVGEGT. This CDR3 is built from 14 residues. V shed 4 bases and J 7 bases; nucleotides not matched to a gene: 3. As DNA, the CDR3 is TGTGCCAGCAGTTGGACAGGGTTAAATTCACCCCTCCACTTT. Translated, it gives CASSWTGLNSPLHF.

J is TRBJ1-6 and V is TRBV3-1; possibly TRBD1 for D (5 bases). The germline V gene has CDR1 LGHDT and CDR2 YNNKEL (reference sequence). V was trimmed by 3 bases and J by 7 bases, leaving 13 bases between them. This CDR3 contains 15 residues. The CDR3 reads CASSQARGFNSPLHF. In DNA form, the CDR3 reads TGTGCCAGCAGCCAGGCCCGGGGCTTCAATTCACCCCTCCACTTT.

The CDR3 DNA reads TGTGCCAGCAGTTACTCGTCGGCAGGGAGTTTGACAGATACGCAGTATTTT. Translated: CASSYSSAGSLTDTQYF. J is TRBJ2-3 and V is TRBV6-2 or TRBV6-3; D is tentatively TRBD1 or TRBD2 (5 bases each). This CDR3 spans 17 amino acids. V lost 0 bases, J lost 3 bases, and 16 bases lay in between. Per germline, CDR1 MNHEY and CDR2 SVGEGT.

This clonotype was detected many times. The chain is built from TRBV29-1 and TRBJ1-1; TRBD1 is a possible D gene (5 bases). From germline, CDR1 is SQVTM and CDR2 ANQGSEA. The CDR3 consists of 11 residues. Trimming removed 3 bases at V and 3 bases at J, with 5 bases between. This chain's CDR3 is CSVDRDTEAFF. As DNA, the CDR3 is TGCAGCGTTGACAGGGACACTGAAGCTTTCTTT.

This clonotype was found many times. The chain carries TRBV28 and TRBJ2-7; D uncertain. The CDR3 sequence is 15 residues long. Germline V gene sequence: CDR1 MDHEN, CDR2 SYDVKM. The V gene lost 6 bases and the J gene lost 0 bases, with 15 bases spanning the gap. The CDR3 here is CASSPSAASSYEQYF. CDR3 in DNA: TGTGCCAGCAGCCCCTCGGCGGCGAGCTCCTACGAGCAGTACTTC.

With regard to this clonotype: A much larger clone lies a single base off, so this may be a read error. Here the CDR3 reads CATSRKQGRRDIRFF. For the CDR3, the DNA is TGTGCCACCAGCAGAAAACAGGGACGGAGGGACATTCGGTTCTTC. V and J are TRBV15 and TRBJ2-4; D may be TRBD1 or TRBD2 (6 bases each). The CDR3 is 15 amino acids. Germline lookup yields CDR1 LNHNV and CDR2 YYDKDF (reference sequence).

This clonotype was detected many times. The gene calls are TRBV7-2 and TRBJ2-7, with TRBD2 identical over 11 bases. V gave up 0 bases and J gave up 7 bases; unmatched junction bases: 17. This CDR3 region has 19 residues. Germline CDR1 SGHTA, CDR2 FQGNSA. The CDR3 protein is CASSLAALRVSSGGSEQYF. In DNA form, the CDR3 reads TGTGCCAGCAGCTTAGCTGCTCTTCGGGTCTCTAGCGGGGGGTCAGAGCAGTACTTC.

This clonotype has at least ten counts. This rearrangement joins TRBV2 to TRBJ1-3; 7 positions match TRBD1. The junction had 3 bases not matched to a gene; V was cut back by 1 base and J by 3 bases. Germline V CDR1 and CDR2: SNHLY, FYNNEI. This CDR3 comprises 15 residues. The CDR3 bases are TGTGCCAGCAGTGAAGGTACAGGGGTTGGAAACACCATATATTTT. Protein: CASSEGTGVGNTIYF.